This T cell receptor beta chain was retrieved from a study of CD8+CD57+ T cells in acquired aplastic anemia. Across the whole study: Average DNA yield from sorted CD4+ and CD8+ cells was around 3 ug. Whole-study findings and limits: Any difference that existed in CD8+ Simpson's diversity between patients and controls was not significant. Approximately 29 was the count of CD8+ CDR3 sequences that patients shared with controls.

Details on this clonotype: The target antigen is unknown.

The CDR3 length is 18 residues. Germline assignment: CDR1 SQVTM and CDR2 ANQGSEA. Trimming at V came to 0 bases and at J to 4 bases, leaving 12 bases not matched to a gene. Patients who underwent sequencing had shown CD8+CD57+ cell expansion by flow cytometry. Acquired aplastic anemia of severe grade affected all patients. It was genomic DNA that served as the template for profiling TCR beta VDJ and CDR3. One entry per CDR3 protein results from TCRdb running MiXCR on the reads. The table has around 190,000 distinct CDR3 sequences, 45% to 60% seen once. The V and J genes are TRBV29-1 and TRBJ1-3; 10 bases fit TRBD1. Sequenced material: sorted CD4+, CD8+, or CD8+CD57+ T cells (not recorded which) from PBMCs. The origin of this receptor is a human donor with aplastic anemia. CDR3 amino acids: CSVEEVTGGFRQGNTIYF. The CDR3 region has the DNA TGCAGCGTTGAAGAGGTGACAGGGGGCTTTCGGCAAGGAAACACCATATATTTT.